This T cell receptor (beta chain) was profiled in a study of blood T cell repertoires in COVID-19. Sequencing used immunoSEQ multiplex PCR; TCRdb keeps in-frame clones, though not all of them. The sample records about 310,000 clones, 80% to 90% being singletons. Recovered status in Cohort 3 required two negative PCRs, clearance, or symptom resolution. The CDR3 runs 17 residues. V dropped 5 bases and J dropped 0; count of bases not matched to a gene: 6. In germline, CDR1 is KGHSH, CDR2 LQKENI. Sequenced material: PBMCs or T cells enriched from blood (not recorded which). This chain joins TRBV18 and TRBJ2-6, with TRBD1 matching over 8 bases. The source is a woman between 18 and 29 years old who had recovered from COVID-19. The CDR3 is CASSEGQGSSGANVLTF. The CDR3 DNA is TGTGCCAGCTCAGAAGGACAGGGTAGCTCTGGGGCCAACGTCCTGACTTTC.